In its sample, the clone carrying this TCR beta chain was seen many times. Antigen specificity is unknown. The entry originates in a study of early T cells in non-severe SARS-CoV-2 infection. For the study at large: Unpaired chains resulted from sequencing bulk RNA of unsorted whole blood.

Findings of the study overall: Reliance on VDJdb matching favored anti-spike CD8 responses; private and CD4 specificities were missed.

Attachment of unique molecular identifiers was made to individual cDNA molecules. TCRdb fed the 5' RACE reads into MiXCR, producing one record per CDR3 protein. The sample comprises over 50,000 distinct CDR3 sequences, around an eighth of which are singletons, and around 2.8% rests with the top ten. The source is an adult who was a healthcare worker with PCR-confirmed SARS-CoV-2 infection or an uninfected control (not recorded which). Sequenced input: whole blood.

The CDR3 bases are TGTGCCATCGTCCGGGAGGGTTACGCGACTGAAGCTTTCTTT. Its protein product is CAIVREGYATEAFF. J is TRBJ1-1 and V is TRBV28, with D hard to call. There are 14 residues in the CDR3. Germline CDR1 reads MDHEN; CDR2 reads SYDVKM. Trimming removed 10 bases at V and 5 bases at J, with 20 bases between.